This T cell receptor (beta chain) was sequenced in a study of blood T cell repertoires in COVID-19. As for the study in general: In each case, the material was cDNA or gDNA derived from T cells, B-cell-depleted T cells, or PBMCs.

This clone was seen a few times. V shed 4 bases and J 4 bases; nucleotides not matched to a gene: 5. From germline, CDR1 is MNHNS and CDR2 SASEGT. The CDR3 consists of 17 residues. Assay used: immunoSEQ multiplex PCR; TCRdb lists only in-frame clones, some missing. The table records about 250,000 clones, 70% to 90% of them present only once. This rearrangement joins TRBV6-1 to TRBJ2-2; 14 nucleotides align to TRBD2. This TCR derives from a man between 18 and 35 years old with active or convalescent COVID-19. The sequenced sample was peripheral blood. CDR3 sequence reads: CASSGLAGGPSTGELFF. In DNA form, the CDR3 reads TGTGCCAGCAGTGGACTAGCGGGAGGGCCAAGCACCGGGGAGCTGTTTTTT.